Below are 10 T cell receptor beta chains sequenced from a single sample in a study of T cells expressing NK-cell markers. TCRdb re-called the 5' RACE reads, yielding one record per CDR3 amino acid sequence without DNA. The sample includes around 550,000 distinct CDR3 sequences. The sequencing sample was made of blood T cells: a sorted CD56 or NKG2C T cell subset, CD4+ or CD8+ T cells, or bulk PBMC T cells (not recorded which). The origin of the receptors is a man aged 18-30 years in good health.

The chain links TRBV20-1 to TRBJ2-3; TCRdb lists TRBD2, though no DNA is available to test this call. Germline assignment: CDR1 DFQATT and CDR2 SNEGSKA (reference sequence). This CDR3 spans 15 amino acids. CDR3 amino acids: CSARDRSEGTDTQYF.

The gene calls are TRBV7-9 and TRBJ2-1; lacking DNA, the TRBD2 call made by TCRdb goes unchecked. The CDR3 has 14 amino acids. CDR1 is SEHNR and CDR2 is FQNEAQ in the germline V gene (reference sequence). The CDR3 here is CAHSGGGGNNEQFF.

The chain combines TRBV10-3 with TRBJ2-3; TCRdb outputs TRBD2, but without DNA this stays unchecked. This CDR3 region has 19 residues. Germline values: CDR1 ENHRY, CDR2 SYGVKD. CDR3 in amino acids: CAISEFLAGARGHPDTQYF.

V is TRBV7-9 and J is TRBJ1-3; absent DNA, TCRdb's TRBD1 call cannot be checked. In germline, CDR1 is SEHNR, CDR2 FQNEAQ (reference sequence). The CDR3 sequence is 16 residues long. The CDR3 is CASSYEGVASGNTIYF.

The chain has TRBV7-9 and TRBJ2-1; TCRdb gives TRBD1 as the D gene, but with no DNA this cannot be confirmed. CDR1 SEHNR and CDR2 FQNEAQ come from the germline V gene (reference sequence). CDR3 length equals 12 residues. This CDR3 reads CASSIDRGEQFF.

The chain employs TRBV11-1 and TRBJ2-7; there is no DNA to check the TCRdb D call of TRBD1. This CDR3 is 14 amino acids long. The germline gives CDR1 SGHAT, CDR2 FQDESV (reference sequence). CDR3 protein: CASSFPGSSYEQYF.

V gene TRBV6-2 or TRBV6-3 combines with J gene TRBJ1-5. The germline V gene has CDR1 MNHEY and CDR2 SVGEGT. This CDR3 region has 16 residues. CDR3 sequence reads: CASSPHVWDSNQPQHF.

The CDR3 loop is CASSDWGQGSWEQYF. The chain has TRBV6-1 and TRBJ2-7; TCRdb indicates TRBD1, and absent DNA this call remains unverified. CDR1 is MNHNS and CDR2 is SASEGT in the germline V gene. The CDR3 is 15 residues long.

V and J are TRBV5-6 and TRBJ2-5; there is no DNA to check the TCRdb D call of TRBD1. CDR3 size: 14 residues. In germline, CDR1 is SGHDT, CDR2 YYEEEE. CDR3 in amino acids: CASSSGGRSETQYF.

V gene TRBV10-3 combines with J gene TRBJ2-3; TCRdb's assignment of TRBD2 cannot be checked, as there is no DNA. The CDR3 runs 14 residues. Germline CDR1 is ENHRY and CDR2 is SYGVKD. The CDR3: CAIDEEGMADTQYF.